This T cell receptor (beta chain) was observed in a study of CD8+CD57+ T cells in acquired aplastic anemia. Study details: Sorting CD4+ and CD8+ cells gave DNA averaging approximately 3 ug. In CD4+ cells, healthy donors produced an average of about 10 million reads.

CDR1 is SGHVS, CDR2 FNYEAQ, per germline. The CDR3 length is 8 residues, termini included. Genomic DNA was employed as the template in profiling TCR beta VDJ and CDR3. TCRdb itself ran the reads through MiXCR, one entry per CDR3 protein. Of roughly 58,000 distinct CDR3 sequences in the sample, around 55% are singletons; the top ten hold 2% to 2.5%. Study results and limitations: Patients and controls were found to share about 31 CD8+ CDR3 sequences. Patients versus controls showed no significant CD8+ Simpson's diversity difference.

The sample holds a few counts of this clonotype. Antigen: not known. Because the CDR3 is missing its conserved closing phenylalanine or tryptophan, this is likely a read error. Because the CDR3's place on the DNA is in doubt, the DNA is left out and the CDR3 is given as listed by TCRdb. Sequenced sample: sorted CD4+, CD8+, or CD8+CD57+ T cells (not recorded which) from PBMCs. The clonotype was recovered from a human donor in good health, serving as a control. V gene TRBV7-6 combines with J gene TRBJ1-2. This CDR3 is CASSLAET.